The 26 T cell receptor beta chains in this list originate from one sample, sequenced in a study of blood T cell repertoires in COVID-19. The protocol was immunoSEQ multiplex PCR, while the TCRdb copy is restricted to in-frame clones and leaves out a portion. This table holds under 150,000 clones, roughly 82% found once. Sequenced material: peripheral blood. The source of these receptors is a woman aged 40 to 49 with acute or convalescent COVID-19.

This chain joins TRBV19 and TRBJ1-6; D may be TRBD1 (5 bases). V dropped 4 bases and J dropped 6 bases, with 10 bases sitting between them. The CDR3 sequence is 14 residues long. Germline CDR1 is LNHDA and CDR2 is SQIVND (reference sequence). CDR3 coding DNA: TGTGCCAGTAGTACTCTGGGGCGTAATTCACCCCTCCACTTT. This translates into CASSTLGRNSPLHF.

This clone has a handful of counts. This chain connects TRBV6-2 or TRBV6-3 to TRBJ1-5; no clear D. The germline V and J ends were trimmed by 4 bases and 6 bases, with 10 bases remaining between them. The CDR3 runs 13 residues. Germline values: CDR1 MNHEY, CDR2 SVGEGT. The CDR3 here is CASSSYGVQPQHF. Here the CDR3 DNA reads TGTGCCAGCAGTTCGTACGGGGTTCAGCCCCAGCATTTT.

This chain links TRBV5-1 with TRBJ2-1, with 15 bases matching TRBD2. V gave up 4 bases and J gave up 0 bases; unmatched junction bases: 5. CDR3 size: 18 residues. Looked up from germline, CDR1 is SGHRS and CDR2 is YFSETQ. This CDR3 reads CASSRTSGGARSYNEQFF. The CDR3 coding sequence is TGCGCCAGCAGCCGGACTAGCGGGGGGGCCCGCTCCTACAATGAGCAGTTCTTC. The full variable domain, with the rest looked up from reference TRBV5-1 and TRBJ2-1, is KAGVTQTPRYLIKTRGQQVTLSCSPISGHRSVSWYQQTPGQGLQFLFEYFSETQRNKGNFPGRFSGRQFSNSRSEMNVSTLELGDSALYLCASSRTSGGARSYNEQFFGPGTRLTVL.

This clone was observed a few times. The V call is TRBV10-1, the J call TRBJ2-2; 7 bases are a match to TRBD2. In germline, CDR1 is WNHNN, CDR2 SYGVQD (reference sequence). V gave up 5 bases and J gave up 1 base; unmatched junction bases: 4. CDR3 length: 15 residues. CDR3 nucleotides: TGCGCCAGCAGTACTAGCGTTCAGAACACCGGGGAGCTGTTTTTT. It encodes CASSTSVQNTGELFF.

The chain joins TRBV6-1 to TRBJ2-1; possible D gene TRBD1, 8 bases. Germline CDR1 is MNHNS and CDR2 is SASEGT. The CDR3 length is 15 residues. Trimming shortened V by 6 bases and J by 5 bases, and 17 bases separated the two germline ends. The DNA of the CDR3 is TGTGCCAGCAGAACAATACAGGGGGGGCACAATGAGCAGTTCTTC. Translating gives CASRTIQGGHNEQFF.

This clone was recorded a few times. The chain couples TRBV3-1 (or the pseudogene TRBV3-2) to TRBJ1-2; 7 bases are shared with TRBD1. Germline CDR1 is LGHDT and CDR2 is YNNKEL (reference sequence). The length of the CDR3 is 13 residues. V shed 5 bases and J 3 bases; nucleotides not matched to a gene: 3. The CDR3 sequence is CASSTGTDYGYTF. The CDR3 nucleotides are TGTGCCAGCAGCACCGGGACAGACTATGGCTACACCTTC.

This clone was found once. The chain carries TRBV6-5 and TRBJ1-2; TRBD1 matches at 9 bases. Germline CDR1 reads MNHEY; CDR2 reads SVGAGI. The CDR3 is made up of 14 amino acids. With V trimmed by 6 bases and J by 8 bases, 10 bases remained unmatched. CDR3 residues: CASRQPDRGGGYTF. The CDR3 DNA is TGTGCCAGCAGACAACCGGACAGGGGAGGGGGCTACACCTTC.

The V gene is TRBV27, the J gene TRBJ2-3; tentative D call: TRBD2 (5 bases). The CDR3 covers 14 residues. Germline CDR1 MNHEY, CDR2 SMNVEV (reference sequence). Trimming took 3 bases from V and 1 from J, leaving 8 bases between them. CDR3 coding DNA: TGTGCCAGCAGTTTCATGCGGGGCACAGATACGCAGTATTTT. Translated, it gives CASSFMRGTDTQYF.

The chain couples TRBV5-1 to TRBJ1-2; weak D call: TRBD1 (5 bases). From germline, CDR1 is SGHRS and CDR2 YFSETQ. The CDR3 is 11 amino acids. Trimming cost V 4 bases and J 5 bases, with 6 bases left between them. The chain's CDR3 is CASSRGYGYTF. For the CDR3, the DNA is TGCGCCAGCAGCCGGGGGTATGGCTACACCTTC.

In DNA, the CDR3 is TGTGCCAGCAGCTTGAGTGGGACAAACAATGAGCAGTTCTTC. It codes for CASSLSGTNNEQFF. The V and J genes are TRBV5-4 and TRBJ2-1, with D perhaps TRBD1 (6 bases). V was shortened by 1 base and J by 5 bases, with 10 bases between the two germline ends. CDR3 length: 14 residues. Per germline, CDR1 SGHNT and CDR2 YYREEE (reference sequence).

This clone was counted only a few times. The gene calls are TRBV18 and TRBJ1-5; 8 bases line up with TRBD1. Germline-derived CDR1 and CDR2 are KGHSH and LQKENI. The CDR3 contains 16 residues. The V gene end was trimmed by 6 bases and the J gene end by 0 bases; junction bases not matched to a gene: 7. CDR3 DNA sequence: TGTGCCAGCTCCCGACAGGGGCGGCATAGCAATCAGCCCCAGCATTTT. Protein product: CASSRQGRHSNQPQHF. Drawing the rest from reference TRBV18 and TRBJ1-5, the complete variable domain is NAGVMQNPRHLVRRRGQEARLRCSPMKGHSHVYWYRQLPEEGLKFMVYLQKENIIDESGMPKERFSAEFPKEGPSILRIQQVVRGDSAAYFCASSRQGRHSNQPQHFGDGTRLSIL.

The rearrangement uses TRBV3-1 (or the pseudogene TRBV3-2) and TRBJ2-1, with 10 nucleotides matching TRBD2. V lost 0 bases and J lost 2; bases outside the gene matches: 4. The CDR3 loop spans 17 amino acids. The germline gives CDR1 LGHDT, CDR2 YNNKEL (reference sequence). The CDR3 nucleotides are TGTGCCAGCAGCCAAGATCGGCTAGCGGGGGCCTACAATGAGCAGTTCTTC. Translation: CASSQDRLAGAYNEQFF.

This chain uses TRBV3-1 (or the pseudogene TRBV3-2) with TRBJ2-2; no definite D call. The CDR3 spans 11 residues. Germline V gene lookup returns CDR1 LGHDT and CDR2 YNNKEL (reference sequence). V lost 4 bases and J 7 bases, leaving 4 bases between the germline ends. CDR3 region: CASSPGGELFF. The CDR3 DNA is TGTGCCAGCAGCCCCGGCGGGGAGCTGTTTTTT.

This clone was counted only a few times. This chain connects TRBV6-2 or TRBV6-3 to TRBJ1-5; 7 nucleotides line up with TRBD1. The CDR3 consists of 13 residues. Per the germline V gene, CDR1 is MNHEY and CDR2 is SVGEGT. V lost 5 bases and J lost 9; bases outside the gene matches: 7. CDR3 in DNA: TGTGCCAGCAGTCCCCCGGGACAGAGGCCCCAGCATTTT. This gives the protein CASSPPGQRPQHF.

The V gene is TRBV7-9, the J gene TRBJ1-2, with D possibly TRBD1 on 6 matching bases. V lost 0 bases, J lost 8 bases, and 25 bases lay in between. Germline CDR1 is SEHNR and CDR2 is FQNEAQ (reference sequence). CDR3 size: 18 residues. CDR3 loop: CASSLASRGLGGPLGYTF. CDR3 nucleotides: TGTGCCAGCAGCTTAGCCTCGCGGGGGTTAGGGGGGCCTTTGGGCTACACCTTC.

V gene TRBV6-1 combines with J gene TRBJ1-4; tentatively, D is TRBD1 (6 bases). V was shortened by 2 bases and J by 7 bases, with 14 bases between the two germline ends. CDR1 is MNHNS and CDR2 is SASEGT in the germline V gene. The CDR3 spans 15 residues. CDR3 nucleotide sequence: TGTGCCAGCAGTGAAAGGGGGACCCGGCGTGAAAAACTGTTTTTT. Residues: CASSERGTRREKLFF.

The chain recombines TRBV20-1 with TRBJ2-7; 12 nucleotides line up with TRBD2. The V and J ends lost 3 bases and 2 bases, in that order; junction bases with no gene match: 2. CDR1 and CDR2 (germline): DFQATT, SNEGSKA (reference sequence). CDR3 size: 14 residues. CDR3 DNA: TGCAGTGCTAGTTCTAGCGGGGGGGCCTACGAGCAGTACTTC. It specifies CSASSSGGAYEQYF.

This chain joins TRBV6-5 and TRBJ1-6; D possibly corresponds to TRBD1 (6 bases). CDR3 length equals 15 residues. The V end lost 0 bases, the J end lost 8 bases, and 11 bases lay between the germline ends. Germline V gene data show CDR1 as MNHEY and CDR2 as SVGAGI. The CDR3 nucleotides are TGTGCCAGCAGTTACTCAACAGGGTGGGATTCACCCCTCCACTTT. This gives the protein CASSYSTGWDSPLHF.

V is TRBV18 and J is TRBJ2-5; 8 nucleotides align to TRBD1. Germline V CDR1 and CDR2: KGHSH, LQKENI. V shed 4 bases, J shed 5 bases, and the junction held 9 bases outside the gene matches. The CDR3 covers 15 residues. CDR3 sequence (DNA): TGTGCCAGCTCACAATCGACAGGGGTGGTGGAGACCCAGTACTTC. It codes for CASSQSTGVVETQYF.

The chain has TRBV30 and TRBJ1-3; D gene unclear. The V and J ends lost 0 bases and 1 base respectively, with 4 bases between them. The CDR3 loop spans 13 amino acids. In germline, CDR1 is GTSNPN, CDR2 SVGIG (reference sequence). Here the CDR3 reads CAWSVQSGNTIYF. The CDR3 DNA is TGTGCCTGGAGTGTGCAGTCTGGAAACACCATATATTTT. Combining the CDR3 with reference TRBV30 and TRBJ1-3 gives the whole variable domain SQTIHQWPATLVQPVGSPLSLECTVEGTSNPNLYWYRQAAGRGLQLLFYSVGIGQISSEVPQNLSASRPQDRQFILSSKKLLLSDSGFYLCAWSVQSGNTIYFGEGSWLTVV.

The V and J genes are TRBV30 and TRBJ1-1; 7 nucleotides match TRBD1. The germline V gene has CDR1 GTSNPN and CDR2 SVGIG (reference sequence). This CDR3 is built from 14 residues. V was pared by 4 bases and J by 1 base, with 6 bases of the junction left unmatched. CDR3 residues: CAWNFGTENTEAFF. The CDR3 region has the DNA TGTGCCTGGAACTTCGGGACAGAGAACACTGAAGCTTTCTTT.

This chain joins TRBV6-5 and TRBJ1-1; 8 bases match TRBD1. The V and J ends lost 9 bases and 5 bases, in that order; junction bases with no gene match: 14. The CDR3 has 15 residues. In germline, CDR1 is MNHEY, CDR2 SVGAGI. The CDR3 nucleotides read TGTGCCAGGAGACCTGGGACAGGCGCCCGAACTGAAGCTTTCTTT. Translating gives CARRPGTGARTEAFF.

The chain is built from TRBV6-5 and TRBJ2-7; 9 bases map to TRBD1. The CDR3 runs 14 residues. V shed 7 bases and J 7 bases; nucleotides not matched to a gene: 11. The germline CDR1 and CDR2 sequences are MNHEY and SVGAGI. The CDR3 bases are TGTGCCAGCACACCTTACAGGACAGGGGAGGAGCAGTACTTC. The encoded protein is CASTPYRTGEEQYF.

The rearrangement uses TRBV30 and TRBJ2-5; 11 bases map to TRBD1. Germline values: CDR1 GTSNPN, CDR2 SVGIG (reference sequence). With V trimmed by 0 bases and J by 4 bases, 10 bases remained unmatched. The CDR3 has 17 residues. The CDR3 DNA sequence: TGTGCCTGGAGTGTAGGGTCCAGGACAGGGGGCGGAGAGACCCAGTACTTC. Its protein is CAWSVGSRTGGGETQYF.

The chain joins TRBV5-1 to TRBJ1-1; tentatively, D is TRBD1 (6 bases). The CDR3 is made up of 14 amino acids. Germline V gene data show CDR1 as SGHRS and CDR2 as YFSETQ. Trimming stripped 0 bases from V and 4 bases from J, with 10 bases between. The CDR3 bases are TGCGCCAGCAGCTTGGCAGGGGTTGGCACTGAAGCTTTCTTT. This encodes CASSLAGVGTEAFF.

This CDR3 is CASRARQSRGYTF. The CDR3 DNA reads TGTGCCAGCAGGGCCCGACAGTCCAGGGGCTACACCTTC. This sequence joins TRBV12-3 or TRBV12-4 and TRBJ1-2; TRBD1 might be the D (5 bases). V lost 6 bases and J lost 8, with 16 bases in between. There are 13 residues in the CDR3.